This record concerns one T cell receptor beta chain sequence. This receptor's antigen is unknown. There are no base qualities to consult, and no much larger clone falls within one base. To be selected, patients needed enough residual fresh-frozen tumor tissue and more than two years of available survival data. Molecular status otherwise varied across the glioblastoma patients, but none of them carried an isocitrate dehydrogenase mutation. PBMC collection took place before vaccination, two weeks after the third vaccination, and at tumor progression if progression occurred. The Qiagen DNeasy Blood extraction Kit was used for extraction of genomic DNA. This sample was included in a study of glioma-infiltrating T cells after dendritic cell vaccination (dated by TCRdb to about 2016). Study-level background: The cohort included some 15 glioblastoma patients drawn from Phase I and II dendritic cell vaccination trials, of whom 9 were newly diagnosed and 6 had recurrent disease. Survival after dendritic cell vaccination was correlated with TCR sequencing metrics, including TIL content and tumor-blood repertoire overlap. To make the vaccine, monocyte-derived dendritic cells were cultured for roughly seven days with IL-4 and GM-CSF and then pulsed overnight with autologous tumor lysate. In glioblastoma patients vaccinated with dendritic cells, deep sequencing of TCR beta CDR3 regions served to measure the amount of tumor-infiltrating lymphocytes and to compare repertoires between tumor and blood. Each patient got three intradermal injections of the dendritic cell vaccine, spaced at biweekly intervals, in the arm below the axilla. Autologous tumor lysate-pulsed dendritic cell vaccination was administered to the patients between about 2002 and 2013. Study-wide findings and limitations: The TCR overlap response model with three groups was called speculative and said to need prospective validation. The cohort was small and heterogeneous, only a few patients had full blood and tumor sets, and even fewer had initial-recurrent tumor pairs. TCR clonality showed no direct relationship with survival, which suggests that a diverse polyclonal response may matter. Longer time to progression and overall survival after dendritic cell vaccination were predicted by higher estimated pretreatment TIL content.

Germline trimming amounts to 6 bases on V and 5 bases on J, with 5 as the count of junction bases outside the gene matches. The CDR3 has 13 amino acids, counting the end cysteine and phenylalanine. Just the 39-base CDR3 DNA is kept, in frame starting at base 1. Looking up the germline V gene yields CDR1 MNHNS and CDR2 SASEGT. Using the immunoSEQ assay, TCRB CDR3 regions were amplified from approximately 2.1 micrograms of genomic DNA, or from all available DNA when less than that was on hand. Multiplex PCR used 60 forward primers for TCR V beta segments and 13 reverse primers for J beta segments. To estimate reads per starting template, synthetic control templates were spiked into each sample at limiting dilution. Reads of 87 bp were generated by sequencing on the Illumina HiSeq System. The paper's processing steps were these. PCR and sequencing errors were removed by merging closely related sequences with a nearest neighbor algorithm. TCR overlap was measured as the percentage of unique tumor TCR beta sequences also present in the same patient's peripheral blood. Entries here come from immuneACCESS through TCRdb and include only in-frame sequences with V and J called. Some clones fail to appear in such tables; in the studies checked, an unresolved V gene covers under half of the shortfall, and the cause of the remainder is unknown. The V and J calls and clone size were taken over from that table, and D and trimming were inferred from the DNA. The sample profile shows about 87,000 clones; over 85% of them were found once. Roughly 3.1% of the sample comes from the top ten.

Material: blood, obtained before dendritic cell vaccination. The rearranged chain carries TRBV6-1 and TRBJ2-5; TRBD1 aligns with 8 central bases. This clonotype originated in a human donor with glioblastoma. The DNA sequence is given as TGTGCCAGCAGAGGACAGGGCGCGGAGACCCAGTACTTC. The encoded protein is CASRGQGAETQYF.